The 27 T cell receptor beta chains below come from one sample, sequenced in a study of memory CD4+ T cells and cytomegalovirus serostatus. The sort gate was single viable CD3+CD4+CD8-CD45RO+ cells for memory CD4+ T cells. Sequenced by immunoSEQ multiplex PCR; TCRdb stores in-frame clones only, minus some. Of about 82,000 clones listed, about 85% are singletons. The sample was memory CD4+ T cells from blood. The source of these receptors is an adult in good health and CMV-seronegative.

The CDR3 here is CASSRYGGGDPHTDTQYF. In DNA, the CDR3 is TGTGCCAGCAGCCGTTATGGGGGGGGAGACCCCCACACAGATACGCAGTATTTT. V and J are TRBV7-2 and TRBJ2-3; the match to TRBD2 covers 7 bases. Germline assignment: CDR1 SGHTA and CDR2 FQGNSA. The CDR3 is made up of 18 amino acids. Trimming took 5 bases from V and 2 from J; bases not matched to a gene: 16.

This chain links TRBV6-1 with TRBJ1-5; 9 nucleotides line up with TRBD1. This CDR3 comprises 15 residues. Losses at the gene ends were 3 bases for V and 1 base for J; bases not matched to a gene: 1. The V gene's germline CDR1 is MNHNS and CDR2 SASEGT. The CDR3 coding sequence is TGTGCCAGCAGTGAGACAGGGGGGAGCAATCAGCCCCAGCATTTT. Residues: CASSETGGSNQPQHF.

The V gene is TRBV29-1, the J gene TRBJ2-4; D may be TRBD1 or TRBD2 (5 bases each). This CDR3 region has 14 residues. V gave up 3 bases and J gave up 0 bases, with 9 bases separating them. Germline V lookup: CDR1 SQVTM, CDR2 ANQGSEA. This chain's CDR3 is CSVDWGIAKNIQYF. The CDR3 coding sequence is TGCAGCGTTGATTGGGGGATAGCCAAAAACATTCAGTACTTC.

V is TRBV4-3 and J is TRBJ1-4, with D perhaps TRBD1 (6 bases). Deletions cut 0 bases from V and 7 bases from J, with 12 bases between. This CDR3 has 15 amino acids. The germline CDR1 and CDR2 sequences are LGHNA and YSLEER. CDR3 sequence reads: CASSQEQGVFEKLFF. The CDR3 DNA sequence: TGCGCCAGCAGCCAAGAACAGGGCGTATTTGAAAAACTGTTTTTT.

The genes are TRBV30 and TRBJ1-4; unclear D gene. CDR1 is GTSNPN and CDR2 is SVGIG in the germline V gene (reference sequence). V was clipped by 5 bases and J by 5 bases, with 12 bases between them. The CDR3 contains 13 residues. CDR3 in DNA: TGTGCCTGGGCCACGAGGTTCAATGAAAAACTGTTTTTT. Translated: CAWATRFNEKLFF.

V and J are TRBV7-2 and TRBJ1-1, with a weak D call TRBD1 (5 bases). This CDR3 spans 14 amino acids. Germline loops: CDR1 SGHTA, CDR2 FQGNSA. V lost 1 base and J 8 bases, leaving 14 bases between the germline ends. In nucleotides, the CDR3 is TGTGCCAGCAGCTTAGTGAGGGGTGTGGGGGAAGCTTTCTTT. Translating it yields CASSLVRGVGEAFF.

Many counts were recorded for this clone. CDR3 in DNA: TGCGCCAGCAGCCTAATCGACGACAATGAGCAGTTCTTC. It encodes CASSLIDDNEQFF. The rearrangement uses TRBV5-1 and TRBJ2-1; D not resolved. The CDR3 spans 13 residues. With 4 bases removed from V and 5 bases from J, the gap between germline ends came to 10 bases. Germline V lookup: CDR1 SGHRS, CDR2 YFSETQ.

The rearrangement links TRBV6-6 to TRBJ1-1; D remains unclear. The CDR3 extends over 14 amino acids. Germline CDR1 is MNHNY and CDR2 is SVGAGI (reference sequence). V lost 3 bases to trimming and J lost 5 bases, with 13 bases between them. DNA of the CDR3: TGTGCCAGCAGTTATGAGCGGTCTGGTACTGAAGCTTTCTTT. It encodes CASSYERSGTEAFF.

This rearrangement joins TRBV27 to TRBJ2-1; D is tentatively TRBD1 or TRBD2 (6 bases each). From germline, CDR1 is MNHEY and CDR2 SMNVEV (reference sequence). V shed 1 base and J shed 8 bases, with 18 bases lying between them. This CDR3 is 16 amino acids long. The CDR3 is CASSLFRWGAVYEQFF. For the CDR3, the DNA is TGTGCCAGCAGTTTATTCAGGTGGGGGGCCGTGTATGAGCAGTTCTTC.

This clone was seen a few times. The V call is TRBV9, the J call TRBJ1-1; D gene uncertain. Trimming stripped 2 bases from V and 5 bases from J, with 10 bases between. The CDR3 extends over 13 amino acids. CDR1 and CDR2 from the germline V gene are SGDLS and YYNGEE. The chain's CDR3 is CASSVQVGTEAFF. In DNA form, the CDR3 reads TGTGCCAGCAGCGTTCAAGTTGGGACTGAAGCTTTCTTT.

The V gene is TRBV30, the J gene TRBJ2-5, with D possibly TRBD2 on 6 matching bases. Germline CDR1 and CDR2: GTSNPN and SVGIG (reference sequence). The CDR3 has 14 amino acids. V was shortened by 1 base and J by 2 bases, with 11 bases between the two germline ends. The CDR3 region has the DNA TGTGCCTGGAGTGCAGGAGGGCGGCAAGAGACCCAGTACTTC. Translating gives CAWSAGGRQETQYF.

The rearrangement links TRBV29-1 to TRBJ1-1; D unclear. The germline CDR1 and CDR2 sequences are SQVTM and ANQGSEA. Trimming left V 1 base short and J 1 base short, with 7 bases between. The CDR3 runs to 13 residues. CDR3 residues: CSVEAARNTEAFF. CDR3 DNA: TGCAGCGTTGAAGCGGCCAGGAACACTGAAGCTTTCTTT.

V and J are TRBV6-5 and TRBJ1-2, with 9 bases lining up with TRBD1. Germline V lookup: CDR1 MNHEY, CDR2 SVGAGI. This CDR3 comprises 13 residues. With V trimmed by 9 bases and J by 0 bases, 2 bases remained unmatched. For the CDR3, the DNA is TGTGCCAGTCGACAGGGGGCTAACTATGGCTACACCTTC. Translating it yields CASRQGANYGYTF.

The chain carries TRBV6-1 and TRBJ1-1, with D unclear. There are 13 residues in the CDR3. CDR1 is MNHNS and CDR2 is SASEGT in the germline V gene. V was trimmed by 7 bases and J by 1 base, leaving 10 bases between them. CDR3 in DNA: TGTGCCAGCATTATGACCGGGAACACTGAAGCTTTCTTT. This encodes CASIMTGNTEAFF.

The rearrangement links TRBV9 to TRBJ2-7, with 8 nucleotides matching TRBD2. Trimming at V came to 0 bases and at J to 0 bases, leaving 11 bases not matched to a gene. Germline CDR1 reads SGDLS; CDR2 reads YYNGEE. The CDR3 covers 18 residues. Here the CDR3 reads CASSVGNSGGGLSYEQYF. CDR3 DNA sequence: TGTGCCAGCAGCGTAGGGAATTCGGGGGGGGGCCTCTCCTACGAGCAGTACTTC.

This clone was seen many times. The chain is built from TRBV4-2 and TRBJ1-3; D not certain. Germline V gene sequence: CDR1 LGHNA, CDR2 YNFKEQ. CDR3 length equals 13 residues. The V end was cut by 3 bases, the J end by 4 bases, with 7 bases between. As DNA, the CDR3 is TGTGCCAGCAGCCAGCGAGACGGAAACACCATATATTTT. Residues: CASSQRDGNTIYF.

This chain connects TRBV9 to TRBJ2-5, with 14 bases fitting TRBD2. The CDR3 has 16 amino acids. Trimming cost V 0 bases and J 4 bases; bases outside gene matches: 2. Germline V gene sequence: CDR1 SGDLS, CDR2 YYNGEE. The CDR3 region has the DNA TGTGCCAGCAGCGTAGGAGGACTAGCGGGGGGAGAGACCCAGTACTTC. This gives the protein CASSVGGLAGGETQYF.

This clone is a singleton in its sample. The V gene is TRBV6-1, the J gene TRBJ1-2; 7 nucleotides line up with TRBD1. The CDR3 spans 13 residues. Germline trimming cut 4 bases from V and 7 bases from J; bases unmatched to any gene: 6. The V gene's germline CDR1 is MNHNS and CDR2 SASEGT. The CDR3 sequence is CASSGLNRGGYTF. Written as DNA, the CDR3 is TGTGCCAGCAGTGGACTCAACAGGGGTGGCTACACCTTC.

This sequence joins TRBV5-4 and TRBJ1-1; D possibly corresponds to TRBD1 (6 bases). V was trimmed by 4 bases and J by 1 base, leaving 11 bases between them. Per the germline V gene, CDR1 is SGHNT and CDR2 is YYREEE (reference sequence). This CDR3 has 14 residues. CDR3 nucleotide sequence: TGTGCCAGCAGCCTTCCGGACAGGAACACTGAAGCTTTCTTT. Translation gives CASSLPDRNTEAFF.

This clone was counted only a few times. The sample has other DNA sequences that encode this CDR3 too. J is TRBJ1-1 and V is TRBV29-1; D gene unclear. This CDR3 contains 11 residues. Germline CDR1 SQVTM, CDR2 ANQGSEA. V lost 4 bases and J 1 base, leaving 4 bases between the germline ends. The CDR3 DNA sequence: TGCAGCGTTGCCCCGAACACTGAAGCTTTCTTT. Amino acids: CSVAPNTEAFF.

The chain recombines TRBV27 with TRBJ2-1; D is ambiguous. V gave up 4 bases and J gave up 4 bases, with 8 bases separating them. The CDR3 has 13 residues. Per germline, CDR1 MNHEY and CDR2 SMNVEV (reference sequence). The CDR3 DNA is TGTGCCAGCAGTTCAGTCTCATACAATGAGCAGTTCTTC. This sequence encodes CASSSVSYNEQFF.

The chain links TRBV2 to TRBJ1-5, with D unresolved. The germline V gene has CDR1 SNHLY and CDR2 FYNNEI. CDR3 length: 14 amino acids. V gave up 4 bases and J gave up 0 bases, with 7 bases separating them. The CDR3: CASSGALSNQPQHF. In DNA, the CDR3 is TGTGCCAGCAGTGGGGCACTTAGCAATCAGCCCCAGCATTTT.

This clone was picked up a small number of times. V is TRBV19 and J is TRBJ1-1; no definite D call. Germline CDR1 reads LNHDA; CDR2 reads SQIVND (reference sequence). This CDR3 has 14 residues. The ends were cut back, 1 base at V and 3 bases at J, with 9 bases in the middle. The DNA of the CDR3 is TGTGCCAGTAGTATAGGACAAGAACACACTGAAGCTTTCTTT. This encodes CASSIGQEHTEAFF.

The chain recombines TRBV20-1 with TRBJ2-1; D is uncertain. V lost 5 bases, J lost 10 bases, and 12 bases lay in between. Looked up from germline, CDR1 is DFQATT and CDR2 is SNEGSKA (reference sequence). The CDR3 has 11 residues. The CDR3 sequence: CSAWRRREQFF. In DNA, the CDR3 is TGCAGTGCTTGGCGGCGCCGGGAGCAGTTCTTC.

This chain connects TRBV10-3 to TRBJ2-1, with D possibly TRBD2 on 5 matching bases. Germline CDR1 ENHRY, CDR2 SYGVKD. The length of the CDR3 is 13 residues. Trimming pared 4 bases from V and 5 bases from J, leaving 9 bases between. This CDR3 is CAISATGNNEQFF. The CDR3 nucleotides read TGTGCCATCAGTGCCACGGGAAACAATGAGCAGTTCTTC.

This clone was detected once. The chain has TRBV10-3 and TRBJ2-2, with 8 bases identical to TRBD1. CDR1 is ENHRY, CDR2 SYGVKD, per germline. Losses at the gene ends were 6 bases for V and 4 bases for J; bases not matched to a gene: 10. The CDR3 totals 16 residues. The CDR3 nucleotides are TGTGCCATCAGCGCCTCGGACAGGGCGAGCACCGGGGAGCTGTTTTTT. Amino acids: CAISASDRASTGELFF.

V usage is TRBV11-2 and J usage is TRBJ2-3; D remains ambiguous. CDR3 length: 15 amino acids. CDR1 and CDR2 (germline): SGHAT, FQNNGV. V lost 0 bases and J 6 bases, leaving 13 bases between the germline ends. The CDR3 sequence is CASSLESRTGDTQYF. For the CDR3, the DNA is TGTGCCAGCAGCTTAGAGTCCCGAACTGGGGATACGCAGTATTTT.